These T cell receptor beta chains were read from a single sample in a study of post-analysis software for immune sequencing data. Each CDR3 protein is one row after TCRdb ran MiXCR on the PCR reads. The sample includes fewer than 700,000 distinct CDR3 sequences, about 40% of them seen just once. The sequencing sample was made of blood. All receptors come from a girl aged 5-17 years with multiple sclerosis. Each CDR3 is given with its conserved first and last residue. Each record gives: J gene, D gene, clone size, V gene, CDR3 DNA, CDR3 protein. A D gene is named only where the DNA matches it firmly. Rows give clone size only sometimes, using once, few, many, or a class for an expanded clone.

TRBJ2-7 - - TRBV18 TGTGCCAGCTCACCGGAGACATATGGCCACGAGCAGTACTTC CASSPETYGHEQYF
TRBJ2-1 TRBD1 - TRBV7-3 TGTGCCAGCAGCTTATCGGGGGACAGGGGAGGCCCTCGGCAGTTCTTC CASSLSGDRGGPRQFF
TRBJ2-1 - once TRBV13 TGTGCCAGCAGCTGGGGGATCAATGAGCAGTTCTTC CASSWGINEQFF
TRBJ2-7 - few TRBV6-6 TGTGCCAGCAGGGGGGTCTCAGTCTACGAGCAGTACTTC CASRGVSVYEQYF
TRBJ2-7 - - TRBV6-1 TGTGCCAGCAGTGCGGACAATGGCGAATCCTACGAGCAGTACTTC CASSADNGESYEQYF
TRBJ2-7 - few TRBV29-1 TGCAGCGTTGAACTGGCCCCATCCCTTCTGGGGCAGTACTTC CSVELAPSLLGQYF
TRBJ2-7 - - TRBV6-5 TGTGCCAGCAGTCCCAATAGCGGAACCTACGAGCAGTACTTC CASSPNSGTYEQYF
TRBJ2-1 TRBD2 - TRBV20-1 TGCAGTGCTAGGAAGCGGGGGGTCTACAATGAGCAGTTCTTC CSARKRGVYNEQFF
TRBJ1-1 - few TRBV5-1 TGCGCCAGCAGCTTTTACCAGGGACGACTGGGGACTGAAGCTTTCTTT CASSFYQGRLGTEAFF
TRBJ1-2 - - TRBV4-1 TGCGCCAGCAGCCAAGTCCGGGACAATCCGGGTGGCTACACCTTC CASSQVRDNPGGYTF
TRBJ2-7 - few TRBV27 TGTGCCAGCAGCCTAAAGGGACATACCTACGAGCAGTACTTC CASSLKGHTYEQYF
TRBJ2-4 TRBD1 few TRBV3-1 TGTGCCTGCAGCCGCGGACAGGGGGGCGAAAACATTCAGTACTTC CACSRGQGGENIQYF
TRBJ2-3 TRBD2 - TRBV7-3 TGTGCCAGCAGCTTTAGCGGGGAGGCAGATACGCAGTATTTT CASSFSGEADTQYF
TRBJ2-3 - - TRBV5-1 TGCGCCAGCAGCTTGACCGGGGTGAATACGCAGTATTTT CASSLTGVNTQYF
TRBJ2-1 TRBD2 - TRBV12-3/TRBV12-4 TGTGCCAGCAGGACACGAGCGGGAACCCACAATGAGCAGTTCTTC CASRTRAGTHNEQFF
TRBJ2-7 TRBD1 - TRBV27 TGTGCCAGCAGTTTACCTCATAGAGGGGGCCGCTACGAGCAGTACTTC CASSLPHRGGRYEQYF
TRBJ1-2 - - TRBV12-3/TRBV12-4 TGTGCCAGCAGCGATGCTGGTAGGGGTTTGGATTACACCTTC CASSDAGRGLDYTF
TRBJ2-5 TRBD1 few TRBV24-1 TGTGCCACCAGTGAAAACTTGTGGGACAGAGGGGAGACCCAGTACTTC CATSENLWDRGETQYF
TRBJ1-2 - few TRBV11-1 TGTGCCAGCAGCCCTACAAGGGGGGCAGGAAGCTACACCTTC CASSPTRGAGSYTF
TRBJ2-6 TRBD1 - TRBV6-5 TGTGCCAGCAGTTACTCGAGGACAGGGTTGGCTGGGGCCAACGTCCTGACTTTC CASSYSRTGLAGANVLTF
TRBJ2-1 - - TRBV5-1 TGCGCCAGCAGCTTAGGCGGTACGGGGTACAATGAGCAGTTCTTC CASSLGGTGYNEQFF
TRBJ2-3 - - TRBV12-3/TRBV12-4 TGTGCCAGCAGTTTCGGGGGTGGCGCAGATGCGCAGTATTTT CASSFGGGADAQYF
TRBJ2-3 - few TRBV9 TGTGCCAGCAGCGACCGAGCTAGCACAGATACGCAGTATTTT CASSDRASTDTQYF
TRBJ2-3 - - TRBV10-3 TGTGCCATCAGTGCTCCGGGACACAACACAGATATGCAGTATTTT CAISAPGHNTDMQYF